This TCR beta chain is from a study of tumor-infiltrating lymphocytes in primary liver carcinoma (dated by TCRdb to 2017 to 2019). As for the study more broadly: Between November 2015 and March 2016, several patients in China with histopathologically diagnosed primary liver carcinoma had their tumors surgically resected. Hepatocellular carcinoma (four) or combined HCC and intrahepatic cholangiocarcinoma (one) was present in the five patients, who were three men and two women aged 30 to 69 years. The five patients had tumors staged T1-T3 N0M0, with maximum diameters ranging from roughly 4 to 10 cm. Samples yielded roughly 3.5 to 8 million productive TCRbeta reads; read depth did not differ significantly between tissue types. For each liver tumor, the study sampled five regions along with adjacent normal tissue and blood, and applied TCRbeta repertoire sequencing, expression microarrays and whole-exome sequencing. A total of 35 or so specimens from 5 patients underwent TCRbeta repertoire sequencing, comprising roughly 25 tumor regions, 5 adjacent noncancerous liver tissues and 5 peripheral blood samples. Reproducibility between technical replicate repertoires was high, with correlation coefficients above 0.95 and mean shared-clone rates roughly 0.87. Results the study describes overall, beyond this receptor: Only a few patients were included in the study, and the authors note that the findings should be validated in a larger study. Because sequencing covered only the TCR beta chain and unpaired alpha chains were not captured, true repertoire diversity is likely underestimated. Repertoire overlap was found to be higher between tumor regions (mean roughly 36%) than between tumor-adjacent (around 17%) or tumor-blood (about 14%) pairs, consistent with antigen-driven expansion. Since the samples were bulk and unsorted, there was no way to compare CD4+ and CD8+ T cell repertoires. A significantly larger repertoire fraction was made up by the top 250 clones in tumors than in blood (p = 0.039).

In this sample, this clonotype turned up a few times. The target of this receptor is not known. No much larger clonotype is one base removed from it; base qualities were not supplied. Germline trimming amounts to 5 bases on V and 9 bases on J, with 4 as the count of junction bases outside the gene matches. There are 13 amino acids in the CDR3, from cysteine to phenylalanine inclusive. CDR3 DNA only is kept here, 39 bases in frame from base 1. CDR1 is given as MDHEN and CDR2 as SYDVKM, both from the germline V gene. Blood RNA was extracted from unsorted whole blood with TRIzol reagent; germline DNA came from the DNeasy Blood & Tissue kit. At the time of sampling, the patients had chronic HBV infection and had not received any treatment. Before surgery, approximately 4.3 milliliters of peripheral blood were drawn into K2EDTA tubes. Starting from 450 to 500 ng total RNA, TCRbeta-specific cDNA was produced by reverse transcription with a constant-region primer and ProtoScript II reverse transcriptase. TCRbeta libraries were built with three nested multiplex PCR rounds, a slightly modified ARM-PCR procedure. Multiplex TRBV1-TRBV30 forward primers and a Cbeta reverse primer were used in the first two PCR rounds, each of which was run for 10 to 11 cycles. Sample barcodes and Illumina adapters were added in a final 25-cycle PCR with Deep VentR polymerase. Before sequencing, amplicons between 200 and 500 bp were purified from gel using a QIAquick gel extraction kit. An Illumina HiSeq 2500 was used to sequence the TCRbeta amplicons with 250-bp paired-end reads. As for the authors' bioinformatics: Reads were quality-trimmed with Trimmomatic v0.33, and paired reads were merged with FLASH v1.2.11 to recover full CDR3 sequences. V, D and J germline segments were assigned to the rearranged TCRbeta sequences using MiGEC v1.2.1b. Clonotype statistics, along with Shannon-Wiener diversity indices, were calculated using VDJtools v1.0.0. To cut down on sampling bias, every analysis after diversity analysis relied on just the 250 most abundant clonotypes from each sample. TCRdb's own reprocessing of the public reads used fastp at Q25 and MiXCR and kept productive beta chains. Records with the same CDR3 protein are collapsed into one entry carrying the most frequent genes and DNA. V and J calls and clone size were set by TCRdb, not the authors. In all, the sample holds approximately 340,000 distinct CDR3 sequences, and about 65% of those were seen once. The ten largest clonotypes hold approximately 5.9% of the sample.

The sequence was collected from a man in his forties or fifties with primary liver carcinoma and hepatitis B virus infection. Material for sequencing was peripheral blood. The sequence is built from TRBV28 and TRBJ2-1, and 10 junction bases match TRBD2. This receptor carries the CDR3 CASSKSSGSEQFF. The bases are TGTGCCAGCAGTAAGTCTAGCGGGAGTGAGCAGTTCTTC.